This TCR beta chain appears in the sequencing data of a study of molecular identifiers for immune sequencing clone quantification. The overall study: Replicates involved a five-way split of RNA from roughly 20,000 or 100,000 naive CD8 cells, with sequencing of four. General study points: Clones that had above 20 RNA copies took up over 97% of effector molecules but under 1% in naive cells. Jurkat TCR RNA spiked in from one cell could reportedly be detected among 1 million or so naive cells.

Many counts were recorded for this clonotype. Its antigen is currently unknown. TCRdb re-analysed the PCR reads in MiXCR, keeping a single row per CDR3 protein. The table has roughly 300,000 distinct CDR3 sequences, roughly 23% seen once. Sorted inputs of about 19,000 to 1,100,000 cells, with 10%, 30% or 50% RNA, yielded naive CD8 libraries. Germline-derived CDR1 and CDR2 are DFQATT and SNEGSKA (reference sequence). CDR3 length equals 13 residues. V was pared by 5 bases and J by 2 bases, with 5 bases of the junction left unmatched. The chain combines TRBV20-1 with TRBJ2-7; TRBD2 agrees at 8 bases. Sequenced material: naive CD8+ T cells from blood, with Jurkat cell RNA spiked in. The sample's subset: FACS-sorted CD8+CD4-CCR7+CD45RA+ naive T cells. The TCR was taken from a human donor in good health. Some libraries in this study had Jurkat cell RNA spiked in. CDR3 DNA sequence: TGCAGTGCTGACCCGACTAGCGCCTACGAGCAGTACTTC. Translating gives CSADPTSAYEQYF.